Listed below are T cell receptor beta chains from one sample, sequenced in a study of cytomegalovirus exposure and HLA in healthy donors. Sequencing used immunoSEQ multiplex PCR; TCRdb keeps in-frame clones, though not all of them. Here the sample spans roughly 120,000 clones, roughly 90% being singletons. The specimen was PBMCs. These receptors were collected from a young woman in good health and CMV-seropositive. Both conserved end residues are part of each CDR3. Fields, in order: CDR3 length, V gene, CDR3 protein.

>18|TRBV5-1
CASSSMGGNPNSGNTIYF
>15|TRBV6-1
CASSDRESGANVLTF
>15|TRBV5-6
CASSLNPTTGSGYTF
>13|TRBV27
CASSITTGSIQYF
>15|TRBV2
CASSWDSKGGGKLFF
>15|TRBV9
CASSVGGGETYEQYF
>14|TRBV7-2
CASSPEVEYYGYTF
>14|TRBV25-1
CASSDRQGGNTIYF
>13|TRBV6-5
CASKTLAGLEQYF
>15|TRBV13
CASSSRLSSTDTQYF
>15|TRBV19
CASSRNRGPTREQYF
>16|TRBV18
CASSPRTGTPNEKLFF
>13|TRBV19
CASRIAGVNEQFF
>14|TRBV7-2
CASSQRGSVTEAFF
>13|TRBV6-5
CASSQRELQPQHF
>14|TRBV7-9
CASSLGPGGTEAFF
>14|TRBV6-1
CASSEVWGDYEQYF
>12|TRBV2
CASASRAYEQYF
>13|TRBV7-3
CASGTGAFTEAFF
>17|TRBV7-6
CASSLLLPGQGEYEQYF
>18|TRBV27
CASSSHHRVGRGGDEQYF
>14|TRBV7-9
CASSLDSSRDTQYF
>18|TRBV14
CASSPLRGGRAETDTQYF
>17|TRBV4-1
CASSQDFGWDRPEPQHF
>15|TRBV7-9
CASSLLAGSTDTQYF
>19|TRBV27
CASSPRLAGGPSSYNEQFF
>13|TRBV2
CASGLAVQETQYF
>16|TRBV30
CAWSLGTSGGTDTQYF
>15|TRBV7-2
CASSQTGFSYNEQFF
>15|TRBV6-5
CASSPDRSSGNTIYF
>14|TRBV5-6
CASSSGLGVYEQYF
>14|TRBV7-2
CASVLDRNSYGYTF
>14|TRBV7-3
CASSLGGALSPLHF